A single sample is the source of the 4 T cell receptor beta chains below, sequenced in a study of blood T cell repertoires in COVID-19. Measured with immunoSEQ multiplex PCR; TCRdb has only the in-frame clones, and not every one. The sample lists 200,000 to 300,000 clones; approximately 86% were seen once. Material: peripheral blood. The source is a man aged 30-40 years with active or convalescent COVID-19.

In DNA form, the CDR3 reads TGTGCCAGCAGCCCAGAGTCGAGGGCCCCCTACGAGCAGTACTTC. It specifies CASSPESRAPYEQYF. V is TRBV3-1 (or the pseudogene TRBV3-2) and J is TRBJ2-7; a possible D gene is TRBD2 (5 bases). CDR3 size: 15 residues. Trimming pared 4 bases from V and 2 bases from J, leaving 15 bases between. In germline, CDR1 is LGHDT, CDR2 YNNKEL (reference sequence).

V usage is TRBV7-9 and J usage is TRBJ1-1, with a possible D match to TRBD1 (5 bases). Germline V CDR1 and CDR2: SEHNR, FQNEAQ (reference sequence). The CDR3 has 14 residues. V lost 2 bases to trimming and J lost 2 bases, with 9 bases between them. DNA for the CDR3: TGTGCCAGCAGCTTAAAAGGGGAAAACACTGAAGCTTTCTTT. Amino acids: CASSLKGENTEAFF.

The chain recombines TRBV13 with TRBJ2-1; D perhaps matches TRBD1 (6 bases). CDR3 length equals 14 residues. Germline CDR1 reads PRHDT; CDR2 reads FYEKMQ (reference sequence). Between the trimmed V and J ends, which lost 5 bases and 2 bases, there was a span of 10 bases. CDR3 amino acids: CASSPQGTYNEQFF. CDR3 in DNA: TGTGCCAGCAGCCCCCAGGGGACCTACAATGAGCAGTTCTTC.

The chain couples TRBV5-4 to TRBJ2-7, with 10 bases fitting TRBD2. The V and J ends lost 4 bases and 5 bases, in that order; junction bases with no gene match: 9. Germline CDR1 reads SGHNT; CDR2 reads YYREEE (reference sequence). The CDR3 is 15 residues long. CDR3: CASSEVSGGSDEQYF. The CDR3 DNA reads TGTGCCAGCAGCGAAGTTAGCGGGGGGTCGGACGAGCAGTACTTC.